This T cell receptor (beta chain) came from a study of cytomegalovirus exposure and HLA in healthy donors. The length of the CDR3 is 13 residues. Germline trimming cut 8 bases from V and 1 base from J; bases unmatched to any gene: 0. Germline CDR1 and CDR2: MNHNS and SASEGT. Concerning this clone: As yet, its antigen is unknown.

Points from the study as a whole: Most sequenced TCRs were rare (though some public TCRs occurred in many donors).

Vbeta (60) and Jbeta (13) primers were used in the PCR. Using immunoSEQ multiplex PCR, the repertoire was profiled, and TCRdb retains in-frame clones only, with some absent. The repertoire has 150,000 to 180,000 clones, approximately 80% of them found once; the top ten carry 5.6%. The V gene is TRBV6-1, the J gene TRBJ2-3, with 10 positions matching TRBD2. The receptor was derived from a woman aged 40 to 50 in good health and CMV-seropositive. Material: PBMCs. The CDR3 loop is CASGLAGTDTQYF. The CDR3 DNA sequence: TGTGCCAGCGGACTAGCGGGCACAGATACGCAGTATTTT.